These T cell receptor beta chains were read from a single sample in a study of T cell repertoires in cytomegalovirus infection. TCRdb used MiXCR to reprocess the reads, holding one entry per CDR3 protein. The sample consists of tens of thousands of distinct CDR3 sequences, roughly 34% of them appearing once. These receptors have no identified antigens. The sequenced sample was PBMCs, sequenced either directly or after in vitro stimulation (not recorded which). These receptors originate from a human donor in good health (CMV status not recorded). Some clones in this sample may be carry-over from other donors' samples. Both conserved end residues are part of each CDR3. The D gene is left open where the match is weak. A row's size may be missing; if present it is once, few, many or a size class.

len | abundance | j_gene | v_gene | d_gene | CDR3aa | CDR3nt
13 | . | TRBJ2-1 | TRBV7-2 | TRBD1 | CASRFGQGDEQFF | TGTGCCAGCAGATTCGGACAGGGCGATGAGCAGTTCTTC
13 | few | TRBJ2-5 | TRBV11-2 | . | CASSLSRGETQYF | TGTGCCAGCAGCTTATCGCGTGGAGAGACCCAGTACTTC
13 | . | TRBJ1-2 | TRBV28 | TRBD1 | CASSPDREYGYTF | TGTGCCAGCAGTCCGGACAGGGAGTATGGCTACACCTTC
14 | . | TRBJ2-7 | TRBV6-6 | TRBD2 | CASSKGDYGYEQYF | TGTGCCAGCAGTAAAGGGGACTACGGCTACGAGCAGTACTTC
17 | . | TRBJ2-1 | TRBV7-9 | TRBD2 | CASSLGRSAGGPGEQFF | TGTGCCAGCAGCTTAGGACGGTCAGCGGGAGGGCCTGGAGAGCAGTTCTTC
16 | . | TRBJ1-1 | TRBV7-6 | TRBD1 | CASRDEGGQVNTEAFF | TGTGCCAGCAGAGATGAAGGGGGCCAAGTGAACACTGAAGCTTTCTTT
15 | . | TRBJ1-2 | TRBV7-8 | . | CASSLASDRNYGYTF | TGTGCCAGCAGCTTAGCTAGTGACAGGAACTATGGCTACACCTTC
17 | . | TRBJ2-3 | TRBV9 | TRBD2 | CASSPRPAGGLTDTQYF | TGTGCCAGCAGCCCTAGACCGGCGGGGGGACTCACAGATACGCAGTATTTT
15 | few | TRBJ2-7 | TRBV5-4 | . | CASSFEPLGSYEQYF | TGTGCCAGCAGCTTTGAACCCTTGGGCTCCTACGAGCAGTACTTC
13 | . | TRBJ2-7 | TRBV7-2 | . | CASSLAGSHEQYF | TGTGCCAGCAGCTTAGCCGGGAGCCACGAGCAGTACTTC
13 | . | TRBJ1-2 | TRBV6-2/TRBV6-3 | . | CASSYRADYGYTF | TGTGCCAGCAGTTACCGGGCGGATTATGGCTACACCTTC
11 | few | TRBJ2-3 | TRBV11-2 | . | CASSLVGQPYF | TGTGCCAGCAGCTTAGTAGGACAGCCATATTTT
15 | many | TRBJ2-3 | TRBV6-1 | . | CASSSSLVGTDTQYF | TGTGCCAGCAGTTCCTCTTTAGTGGGCACAGATACGCAGTATTTT
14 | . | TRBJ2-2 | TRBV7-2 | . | CASSQRVGTGELFF | TGTGCCAGCAGCCAGAGGGTTGGGACCGGGGAGCTGTTTTTT
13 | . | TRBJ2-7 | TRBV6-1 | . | CASSGVWPYEQYF | TGTGCCAGCAGCGGAGTGTGGCCCTACGAGCAGTACTTC
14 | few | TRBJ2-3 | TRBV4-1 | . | CASSLTGLGDTQYF | TGCGCCAGCAGCCTCACAGGGTTAGGGGATACGCAGTATTTT
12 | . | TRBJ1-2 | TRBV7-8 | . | CASSFGTIGYTF | TGTGCCAGCAGCTTCGGGACAATCGGCTACACCTTC
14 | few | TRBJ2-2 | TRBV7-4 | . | CASSLEGRRGELFF | TGTGCCAGCAGCTTAGAGGGTCGGCGAGGGGAGCTGTTTTTT
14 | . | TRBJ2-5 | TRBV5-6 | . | CASSLVGSPETQYF | TGTGCCAGCAGCTTGGTTGGGAGCCCGGAGACCCAGTACTTC
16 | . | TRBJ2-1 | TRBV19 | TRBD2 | CASSTLAGVTYNEQFF | TGTGCCAGTAGTACATTAGCGGGGGTCACCTACAATGAGCAGTTCTTC
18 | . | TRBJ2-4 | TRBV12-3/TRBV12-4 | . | CASSLGRSQGGTKNIQYF | TGTGCCAGCAGTTTAGGGCGGAGCCAAGGTGGTACCAAAAACATTCAGTACTTC
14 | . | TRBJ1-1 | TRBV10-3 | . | CAISEAPPGTEAFF | TGTGCCATCAGTGAGGCCCCCCCGGGGACTGAAGCTTTCTTT
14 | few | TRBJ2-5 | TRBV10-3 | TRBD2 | CAISEAPGGETQYF | TGTGCCATCAGTGAGGCCCCGGGGGGAGAGACCCAGTACTTC
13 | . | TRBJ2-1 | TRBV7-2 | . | CASSGGTFNEQFF | TGTGCCAGCAGCGGTGGGACTTTCAATGAGCAGTTCTTC
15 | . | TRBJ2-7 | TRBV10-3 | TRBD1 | CAISGGQGTSYEQYF | TGTGCCATCAGTGGTGGACAGGGGACCTCCTACGAGCAGTACTTC
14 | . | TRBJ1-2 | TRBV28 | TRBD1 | CASFTGTVPFLSTF | TGTGCCAGCTTTACCGGGACAGTCCCTTTCCTATCCACCTTC
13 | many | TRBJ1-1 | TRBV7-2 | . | CASSLHGDSEAFF | TGTGCCAGCAGCTTACACGGGGATTCTGAAGCTTTCTTT
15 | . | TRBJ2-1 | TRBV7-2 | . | CASSPEAPTYNEQFF | TGTGCCAGCAGCCCGGAGGCCCCAACCTACAATGAGCAGTTCTTC
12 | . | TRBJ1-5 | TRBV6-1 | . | CASSHSNQPQHF | TGTGCCAGCTCCCATAGCAATCAGCCCCAGCATTTT
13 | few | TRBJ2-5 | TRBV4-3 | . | CASSPSRWGSQYF | TGCGCCAGCAGCCCCAGTCGCTGGGGGAGCCAGTACTTC
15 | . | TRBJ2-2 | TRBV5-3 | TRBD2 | CASSRTSGGTGELFF | TGTGCCAGCAGCAGGACTAGCGGGGGCACCGGGGAGCTGTTTTTT
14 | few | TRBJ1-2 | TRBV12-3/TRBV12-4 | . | CASSGSDLHWGYTF | TGTGCCAGCAGTGGGTCAGACCTCCACTGGGGCTACACCTTC
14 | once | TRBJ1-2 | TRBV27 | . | CASRKIDGISGYTF | TGTGCCAGCAGAAAGATAGACGGAATCTCGGGCTACACCTTC
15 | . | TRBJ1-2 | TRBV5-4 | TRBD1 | CASSIRTGGSYGYTF | TGTGCCAGCAGCATACGGACAGGGGGAAGCTATGGCTACACCTTC
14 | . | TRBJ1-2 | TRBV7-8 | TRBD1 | CASSFSDRGYGYTF | TGTGCCAGCAGCTTTTCCGACAGGGGCTATGGCTACACCTTC
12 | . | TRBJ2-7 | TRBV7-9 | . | CDSILGRGEQYF | TGTGACAGCATCCTAGGGAGAGGCGAGCAGTACTTC
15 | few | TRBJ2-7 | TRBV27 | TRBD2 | CASSQASSGIYEQYF | TGTGCCAGCAGTCAGGCGTCTAGCGGGATCTACGAGCAGTACTTC
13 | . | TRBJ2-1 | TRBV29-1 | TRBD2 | CSVGTSPYNEQFF | TGCAGCGTTGGGACTAGTCCCTACAATGAGCAGTTCTTC
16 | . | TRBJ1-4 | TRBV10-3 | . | CAISESVGAGNEKLFF | TGTGCCATCAGTGAATCCGTTGGGGCTGGTAATGAAAAACTGTTTTTT
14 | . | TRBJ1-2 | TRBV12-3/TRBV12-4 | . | CASSSSDGRYGYTF | TGTGCCAGCAGTTCATCGGATGGGAGGTATGGCTACACCTTC
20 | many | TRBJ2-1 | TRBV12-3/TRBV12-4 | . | CASSFKLTGADPRTYNEQFF | TGTGCCAGCAGTTTTAAGTTGACAGGAGCCGACCCGAGAACCTACAATGAGCAGTTCTTC
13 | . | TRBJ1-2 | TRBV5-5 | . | CASSPNGGRGYTF | TGTGCCAGCAGCCCCAATGGAGGACGTGGCTACACCTTC
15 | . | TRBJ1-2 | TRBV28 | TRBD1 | CASSSKGEGAYGYTF | TGTGCCAGCAGTTCGAAGGGGGAGGGGGCATATGGCTACACCTTC
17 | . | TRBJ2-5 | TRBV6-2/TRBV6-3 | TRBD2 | CASSYPIGLADQETQYF | TGTGCCAGCAGTTACCCGATTGGACTAGCGGACCAAGAGACCCAGTACTTC
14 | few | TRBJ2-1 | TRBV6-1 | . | CASSEALLYNEQFF | TGTGCCAGCAGTGAAGCGCTTCTCTACAATGAGCAGTTCTTC
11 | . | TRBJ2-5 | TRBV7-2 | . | CASAAGSYQYF | TGTGCCAGCGCCGCGGGGTCATACCAGTACTTC
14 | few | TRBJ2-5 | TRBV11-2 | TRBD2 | CASSLVGGEETQYF | TGTGCCAGCAGCTTAGTGGGAGGGGAGGAGACCCAGTACTTC
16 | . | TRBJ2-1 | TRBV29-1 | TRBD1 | CSAINRGLRSYNEQFF | TGCAGCGCTATAAACAGGGGCCTACGCTCCTACAATGAGCAGTTCTTC
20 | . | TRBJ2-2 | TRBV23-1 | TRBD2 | CASSQSLGPSGGSNTGELFF | TGCGCCAGCAGTCAATCTTTAGGGCCTAGCGGGGGGTCGAACACCGGGGAGCTGTTTTTT